These 14 T cell receptor beta chains were all obtained from the same sample, sequenced in a study of T cell repertoires in cytomegalovirus infection. Using its own MiXCR run on the reads, TCRdb lists one record per CDR3 protein. The profile shows around 280,000 distinct CDR3 sequences, about 9.1% of them singletons. The sequenced material came from PBMCs. The receptors come from a human donor in good health (CMV status not recorded). Some clones in this sample may be carry-over from other donors' samples.

This clonotype was seen many times. This chain joins TRBV6-6 and TRBJ2-1, with D perhaps matching TRBD1 or TRBD2 (5 bases each). There are 14 residues in the CDR3. Germline V CDR1 and CDR2: MNHNY, SVGAGI (reference sequence). V was shortened by 2 bases and J by 9 bases, with 14 bases between the two germline ends. The CDR3 is CASSYPPDGTEQFF. In nucleotides, the CDR3 is TGTGCCAGCAGTTACCCCCCCGACGGGACTGAGCAGTTCTTC.

The genes are TRBV7-2 and TRBJ2-3; D is perhaps TRBD1 (6 bases). Germline CDR1 reads SGHTA; CDR2 reads FQGNSA. The CDR3 loop spans 16 amino acids. The V gene lost 6 bases and the J gene lost 0 bases, with 16 bases spanning the gap. The CDR3 loop reads CASSFGQGTSTDTQYF. The DNA for the CDR3 is TGTGCCAGCAGTTTTGGCCAGGGGACCAGCACAGATACGCAGTATTTT. Full variable domain (rest looked up from reference TRBV7-2 and TRBJ2-3): GAGVSQSPSNKVTEKGKDVELRCDPISGHTALYWYRQSLGQGLEFLIYFQGNSAPDKSGLPSDRFSAERTGGSVSTLTIQRTQQEDSAVYLCASSFGQGTSTDTQYFGPGTRLTVL.

This clonotype was seen many times. This chain joins TRBV6-2 or TRBV6-3 and TRBJ2-7, with D unclear. CDR1 is MNHEY and CDR2 is SVGEGT in the germline V gene. Deletions cut 2 bases from V and 6 bases from J, with 14 bases between. The CDR3 extends over 14 amino acids. As DNA, the CDR3 is TGTGCCAGCAGTTACCAGTATCTCAGCCGCGAGCAGTACGTC. It translates to CASSYQYLSREQYV.

In this sample, this clonotype turned up many times. The chain combines TRBV14 with TRBJ2-7, with a tentative D call TRBD2 (6 bases). The CDR3 is 21 residues long. V gave up 0 bases and J gave up 4 bases, with 31 bases separating them. In germline, CDR1 is SGHDN, CDR2 FVKESK. The CDR3 reads CASSQDPRAEGRYRRPYEQYF. In nucleotides, the CDR3 is TGTGCCAGCAGCCAAGATCCGAGAGCGGAGGGGAGGTACAGGAGGCCTTACGAGCAGTACTTC.

V and J are TRBV14 and TRBJ2-1, with D perhaps being TRBD1 or TRBD2 (5 bases each). The CDR3 extends over 16 amino acids. Trimming took 6 bases from V and 2 from J, leaving 17 bases between them. The germline CDR1 and CDR2 sequences are SGHDN and FVKESK. The CDR3 bases are TGTGCCAGCAGTACAATTGGGGGAACGACCTACAATGAGCAGTTCTTC. Protein sequence: CASSTIGGTTYNEQFF.

In this sample, this clonotype turned up many times. This chain connects TRBV6-1 to TRBJ1-2, with D hard to call. CDR3 size: 14 residues. V gave up 6 bases and J gave up 6 bases, with 17 bases separating them. Germline loops: CDR1 MNHNS, CDR2 SASEGT. The CDR3 protein is CASRPGVSSDGYTF. In DNA form, the CDR3 reads TGTGCCAGCAGGCCCGGGGTATCTTCAGATGGCTACACCTTC.

The table lists this clonotype with a count of one. The V gene is TRBV10-3, the J gene TRBJ1-1, with a tentative D call TRBD1 (5 bases). Per germline, CDR1 ENHRY and CDR2 SYGVKD. Trimming shortened V by 8 bases and J by 2 bases, and 15 bases separated the two germline ends. The CDR3 contains 14 residues. The CDR3: CAIGVGGENTEAFF. The CDR3 DNA follows: TGTGCCATCGGGGTTGGGGGAGAAAACACTGAAGCTTTCTTT.

This clonotype has just a few counts. The CDR3 DNA follows: TGCAGTGCTAGTAGGCCCCAGGGGGCTGGCGACTATGGCTACACCTTC. Translating gives CSASRPQGAGDYGYTF. This chain links TRBV20-1 with TRBJ1-2; 8 bases agree with TRBD1. With 3 bases clipped from V and 3 bases from J, the junction kept 12 bases outside the gene matches. Germline V gene sequence: CDR1 DFQATT, CDR2 SNEGSKA (reference sequence). This CDR3 contains 16 residues.

The gene calls are TRBV29-1 and TRBJ2-1, with D uncertain. The CDR3 loop spans 13 amino acids. Looked up from germline, CDR1 is SQVTM and CDR2 is ANQGSEA. The V end was cut by 4 bases, the J end by 4 bases, with 11 bases between. The chain's CDR3 is CSVVVSRYNEQFF. The CDR3 bases are TGCAGCGTTGTCGTCAGCCGATACAATGAGCAGTTCTTC.

This clonotype came up a few times. V is TRBV20-1 and J is TRBJ2-1; D call uncertain. V lost 5 bases to trimming and J lost 6 bases, with 17 bases between them. The germline gives CDR1 DFQATT, CDR2 SNEGSKA (reference sequence). The CDR3 length is 14 residues. CDR3 loop: CSAWGPKNSNEQFF. CDR3 nucleotides: TGCAGTGCTTGGGGTCCGAAAAACTCCAATGAGCAGTTCTTC.

Details on this clonotype: A much bigger clone sits one base away, suggesting this may be a read error. Since the CDR3 does not end with the conserved phenylalanine or tryptophan, this likely comes from a read error. The CDR3 DNA reads as TGTGCCAGCAGCAAAATTCACAGGGCCGGGGAGCTGTTTTTA. Its protein is CASSKIHRAGELFL. The chain has TRBV28 and TRBJ2-2; possibly TRBD1 for D (6 bases). V was shortened by 6 bases and J by 6 bases, with 14 bases between the two germline ends. Germline-derived CDR1 and CDR2 are MDHEN and SYDVKM. The CDR3 covers 14 residues.

This sequence joins TRBV5-1 and TRBJ2-5, with 11 nucleotides matching TRBD1. This CDR3 is 15 amino acids long. J gave up 5 bases and V 1 base, and 4 bases lay outside the gene matches. Germline CDR1 SGHRS, CDR2 YFSETQ. CDR3 region: CASSLRDRGSETQYF. CDR3 sequence (DNA): TGCGCCAGCAGCTTGAGGGACAGGGGGTCGGAGACCCAGTACTTC.

This clonotype was detected many times. The chain recombines TRBV19 with TRBJ1-2; D perhaps matches TRBD1 (5 bases). The germline gives CDR1 LNHDA, CDR2 SQIVND (reference sequence). The CDR3 sequence is 14 residues long. Trimming shortened V by 10 bases and J by 4 bases, and 19 bases separated the two germline ends. The CDR3 nucleotides are TGTGCCACGGATCCGGGACCCGGTACCTATGGCTACACCTTC. Its translation: CATDPGPGTYGYTF. The entire variable domain, with the rest obtained from reference TRBV19 and TRBJ1-2, is as follows: DGGITQSPKYLFRKEGQNVTLSCEQNLNHDAMYWYRQDPGQGLRLIYYSQIVNDFQKGDIAEGYSVSREKKESFPLTVTSAQKNPTAFYLCATDPGPGTYGYTFGSGTRLTVV.

This clonotype has a count of ten or more. The chain has TRBV7-9 and TRBJ2-6; 7 positions agree with TRBD1. The J segment lost 0 bases and the V segment lost 5 bases, leaving 7 bases of the junction unmatched. The CDR3 totals 17 residues. Germline loops: CDR1 SEHNR, CDR2 FQNEAQ (reference sequence). The CDR3 loop reads CASSRDRYYSGANVLTF. In nucleotides, the CDR3 is TGTGCCAGCAGCCGGGACAGATACTACTCTGGGGCCAACGTCCTGACTTTC.